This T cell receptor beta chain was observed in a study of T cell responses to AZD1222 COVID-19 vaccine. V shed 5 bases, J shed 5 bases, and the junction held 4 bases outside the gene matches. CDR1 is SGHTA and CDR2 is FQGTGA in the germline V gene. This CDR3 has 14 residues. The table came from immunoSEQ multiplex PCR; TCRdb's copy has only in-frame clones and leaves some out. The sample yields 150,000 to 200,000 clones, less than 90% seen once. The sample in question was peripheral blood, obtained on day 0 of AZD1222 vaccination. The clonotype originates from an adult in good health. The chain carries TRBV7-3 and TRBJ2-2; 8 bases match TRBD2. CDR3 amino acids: CASSPGGETGELFF. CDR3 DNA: TGTGCCAGCAGCCCCGGGGGGGAGACCGGGGAGCTGTTTTTT.